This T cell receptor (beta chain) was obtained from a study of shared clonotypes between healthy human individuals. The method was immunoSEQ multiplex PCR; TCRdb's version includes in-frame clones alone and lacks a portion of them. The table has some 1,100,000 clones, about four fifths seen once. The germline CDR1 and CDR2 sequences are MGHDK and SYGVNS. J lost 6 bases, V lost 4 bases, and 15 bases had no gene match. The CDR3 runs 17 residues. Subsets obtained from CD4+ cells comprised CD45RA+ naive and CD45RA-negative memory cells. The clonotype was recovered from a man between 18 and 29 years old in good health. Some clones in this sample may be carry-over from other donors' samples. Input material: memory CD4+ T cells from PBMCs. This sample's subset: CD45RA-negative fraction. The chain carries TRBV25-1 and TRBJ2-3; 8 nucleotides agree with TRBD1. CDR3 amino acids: CASSADGTGLAVDTQYF. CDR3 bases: TGTGCCAGCAGTGCAGACGGGACAGGATTAGCGGTTGATACGCAGTATTTT.